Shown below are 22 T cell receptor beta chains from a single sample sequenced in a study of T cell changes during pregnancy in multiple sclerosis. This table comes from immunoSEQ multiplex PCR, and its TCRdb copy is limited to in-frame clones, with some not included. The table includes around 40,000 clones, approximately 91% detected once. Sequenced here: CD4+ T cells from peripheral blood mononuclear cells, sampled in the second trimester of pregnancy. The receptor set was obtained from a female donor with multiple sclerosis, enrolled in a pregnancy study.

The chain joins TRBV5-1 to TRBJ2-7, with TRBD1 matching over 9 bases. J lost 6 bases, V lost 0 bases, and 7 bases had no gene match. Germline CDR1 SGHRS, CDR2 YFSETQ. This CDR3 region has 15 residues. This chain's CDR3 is CASSLDGTGFSEQYF. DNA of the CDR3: TGCGCCAGCAGCTTGGACGGGACAGGGTTTAGCGAGCAGTACTTC.

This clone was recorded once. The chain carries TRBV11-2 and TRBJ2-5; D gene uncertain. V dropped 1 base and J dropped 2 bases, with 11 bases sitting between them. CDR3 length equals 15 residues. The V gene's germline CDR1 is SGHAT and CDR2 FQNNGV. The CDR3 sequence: CASSLGRKLQETQYF. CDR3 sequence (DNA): TGTGCCAGCAGCTTAGGACGGAAACTACAAGAGACCCAGTACTTC.

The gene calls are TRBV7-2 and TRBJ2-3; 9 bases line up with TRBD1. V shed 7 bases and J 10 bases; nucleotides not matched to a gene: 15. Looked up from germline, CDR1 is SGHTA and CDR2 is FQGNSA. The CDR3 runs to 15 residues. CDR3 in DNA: TGTGCCAGCATCGGACAGGGGAGTCGTCATTCGGCGCAGTATTTT. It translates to CASIGQGSRHSAQYF.

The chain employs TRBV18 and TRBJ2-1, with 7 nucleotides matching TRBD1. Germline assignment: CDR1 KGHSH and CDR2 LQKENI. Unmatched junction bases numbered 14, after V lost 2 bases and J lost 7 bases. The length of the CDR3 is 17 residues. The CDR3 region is CASSPLTGAIRGNEQFF. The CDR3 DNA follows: TGTGCCAGCTCACCATTAACAGGGGCAATAAGGGGAAATGAGCAGTTCTTC.

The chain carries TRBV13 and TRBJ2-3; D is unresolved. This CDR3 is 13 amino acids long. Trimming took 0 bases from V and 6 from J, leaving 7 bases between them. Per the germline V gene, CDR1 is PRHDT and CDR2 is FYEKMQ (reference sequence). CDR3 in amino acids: CASSLGTRDTQYF. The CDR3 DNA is TGTGCCAGCAGCTTAGGGACGCGGGATACGCAGTATTTT.

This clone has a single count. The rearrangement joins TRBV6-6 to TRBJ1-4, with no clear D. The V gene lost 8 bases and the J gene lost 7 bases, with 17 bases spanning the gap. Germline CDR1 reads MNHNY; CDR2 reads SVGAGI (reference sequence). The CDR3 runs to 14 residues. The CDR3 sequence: CASQASRTTEKLFF. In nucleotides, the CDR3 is TGTGCCAGCCAAGCCTCGAGAACCACTGAAAAACTGTTTTTT.

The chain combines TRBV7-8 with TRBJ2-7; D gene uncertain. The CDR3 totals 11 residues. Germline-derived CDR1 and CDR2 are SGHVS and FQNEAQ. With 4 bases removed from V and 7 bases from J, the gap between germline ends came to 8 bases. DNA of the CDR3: TGTGCCAGCAGCTCCGGCAGGGAGCAGTACTTC. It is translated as CASSSGREQYF.

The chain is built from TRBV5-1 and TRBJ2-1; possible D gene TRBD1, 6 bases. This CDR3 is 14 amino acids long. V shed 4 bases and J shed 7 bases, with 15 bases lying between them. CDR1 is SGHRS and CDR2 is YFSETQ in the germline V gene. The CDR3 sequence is CASSLQGIENEQFF. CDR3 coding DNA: TGCGCCAGCAGCCTACAGGGAATCGAGAATGAGCAGTTCTTC.

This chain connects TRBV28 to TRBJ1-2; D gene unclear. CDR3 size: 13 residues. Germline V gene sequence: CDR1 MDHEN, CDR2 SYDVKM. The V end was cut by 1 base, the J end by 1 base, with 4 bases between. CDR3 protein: CASSLSFNYGYTF. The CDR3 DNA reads TGTGCCAGCAGTTTATCATTTAACTATGGCTACACCTTC.

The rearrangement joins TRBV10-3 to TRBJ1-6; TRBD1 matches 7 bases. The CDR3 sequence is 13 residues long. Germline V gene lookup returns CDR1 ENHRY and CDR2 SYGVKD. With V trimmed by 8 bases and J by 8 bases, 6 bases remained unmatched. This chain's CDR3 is CAIGRQGDSPLHF. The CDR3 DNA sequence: TGTGCCATCGGGAGGCAGGGGGATTCACCCCTCCACTTT.

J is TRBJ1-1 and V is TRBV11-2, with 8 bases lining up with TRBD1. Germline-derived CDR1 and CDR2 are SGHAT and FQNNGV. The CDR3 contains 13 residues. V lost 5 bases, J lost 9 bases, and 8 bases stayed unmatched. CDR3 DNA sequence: TGTGCCAGCAGCCCGCTGCAGGGGGCGAAAGCTTTCTTT. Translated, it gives CASSPLQGAKAFF.

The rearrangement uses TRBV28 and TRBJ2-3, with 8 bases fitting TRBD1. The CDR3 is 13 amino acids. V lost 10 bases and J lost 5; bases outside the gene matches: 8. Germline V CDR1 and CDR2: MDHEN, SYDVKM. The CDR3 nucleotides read TGTGCCATCACCCAGGGGGCCCTAGATACGCAGTATTTT. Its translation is CAITQGALDTQYF.

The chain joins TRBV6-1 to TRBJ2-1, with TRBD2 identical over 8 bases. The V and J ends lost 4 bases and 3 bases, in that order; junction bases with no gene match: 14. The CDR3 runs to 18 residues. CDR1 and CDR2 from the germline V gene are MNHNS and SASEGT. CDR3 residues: CASSGGGLAGIYYNEQFF. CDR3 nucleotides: TGTGCCAGCAGTGGGGGAGGGTTAGCGGGGATCTACTACAATGAGCAGTTCTTC.

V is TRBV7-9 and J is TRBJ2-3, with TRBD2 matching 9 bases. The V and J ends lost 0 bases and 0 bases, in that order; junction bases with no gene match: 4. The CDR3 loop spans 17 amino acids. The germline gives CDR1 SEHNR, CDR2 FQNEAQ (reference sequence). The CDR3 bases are TGTGCCAGCAGCTTAGCACTAGCGGGCGCAAGCACAGATACGCAGTATTTT. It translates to CASSLALAGASTDTQYF.

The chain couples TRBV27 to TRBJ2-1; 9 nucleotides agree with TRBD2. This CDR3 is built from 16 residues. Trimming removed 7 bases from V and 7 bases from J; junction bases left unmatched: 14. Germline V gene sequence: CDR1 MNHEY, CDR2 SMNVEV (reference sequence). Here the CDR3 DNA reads TGTGCCAGCACTACGAATGGGGTAGCGGGAGTAAATGAGCAGTTCTTC. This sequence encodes CASTTNGVAGVNEQFF.

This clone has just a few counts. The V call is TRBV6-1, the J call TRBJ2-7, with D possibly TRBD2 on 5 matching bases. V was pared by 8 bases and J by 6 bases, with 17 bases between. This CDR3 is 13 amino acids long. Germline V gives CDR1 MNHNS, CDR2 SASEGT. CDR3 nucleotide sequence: TGTGCCAGCGGGAGTCCCGGAGCCGTCGAGCAGTACTTC. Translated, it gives CASGSPGAVEQYF.

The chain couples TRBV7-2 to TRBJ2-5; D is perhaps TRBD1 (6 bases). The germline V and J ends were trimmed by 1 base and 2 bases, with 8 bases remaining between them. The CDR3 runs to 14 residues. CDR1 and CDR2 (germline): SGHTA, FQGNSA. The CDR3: CASSLGTEQETQYF. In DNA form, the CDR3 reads TGTGCCAGCAGCTTAGGGACAGAGCAAGAGACCCAGTACTTC.

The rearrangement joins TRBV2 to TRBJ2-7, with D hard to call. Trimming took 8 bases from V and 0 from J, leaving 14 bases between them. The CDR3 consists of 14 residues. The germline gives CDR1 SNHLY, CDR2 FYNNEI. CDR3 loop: CASLVGLSSYEQYF. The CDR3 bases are TGTGCCAGCCTTGTCGGTCTAAGCTCCTACGAGCAGTACTTC. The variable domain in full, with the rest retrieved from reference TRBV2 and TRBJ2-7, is EPEVTQTPSHQVTQMGQEVILRCVPISNHLYFYWYRQILGQKVEFLVSFYNNEISEKSEIFDDQFSVERPDGSNFTLKIRSTKLEDSAMYFCASLVGLSSYEQYFGPGTRLTVT.

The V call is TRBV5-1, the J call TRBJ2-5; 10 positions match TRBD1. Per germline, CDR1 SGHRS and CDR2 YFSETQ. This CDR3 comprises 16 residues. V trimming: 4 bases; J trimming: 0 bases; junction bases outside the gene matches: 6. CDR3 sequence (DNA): TGCGCCAGCAGCGACCGGGACAGGGGTTACCAAGAGACCCAGTACTTC. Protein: CASSDRDRGYQETQYF.

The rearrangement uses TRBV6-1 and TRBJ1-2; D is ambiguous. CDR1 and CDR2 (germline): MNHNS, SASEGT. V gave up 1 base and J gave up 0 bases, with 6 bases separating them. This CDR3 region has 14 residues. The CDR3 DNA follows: TGTGCCAGCAGTGAAGGCAGGCCTAACTATGGCTACACCTTC. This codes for CASSEGRPNYGYTF.

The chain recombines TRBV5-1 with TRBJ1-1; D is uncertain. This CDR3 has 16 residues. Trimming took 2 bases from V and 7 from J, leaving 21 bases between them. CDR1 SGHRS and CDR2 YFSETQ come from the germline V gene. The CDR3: CASSFRHKMGLGEAFF. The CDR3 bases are TGCGCCAGCAGCTTTAGACATAAGATGGGTTTAGGTGAAGCTTTCTTT.

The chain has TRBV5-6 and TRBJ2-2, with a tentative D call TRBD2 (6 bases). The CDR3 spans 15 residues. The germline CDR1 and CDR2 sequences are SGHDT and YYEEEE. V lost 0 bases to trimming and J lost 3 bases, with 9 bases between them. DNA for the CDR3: TGTGCCAGCAGCTTGGGGCTAGCGTACACCGGGGAGCTGTTTTTT. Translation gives CASSLGLAYTGELFF.